What follows are 24 T cell receptor beta chains derived from one specimen sequenced in a study of Siglec-9 on CD8 T cells in melanoma. Using immunoSEQ multiplex PCR, the repertoire was profiled, and TCRdb retains in-frame clones only, with some absent. This sample yields roughly 30,000 clones, of which 80% are seen a single time; 5.8% belongs to the top ten. The sequenced sample was Siglec-9- CD8+ T cells sorted from blood. Receptors originate from a human donor in good health.

The chain employs TRBV7-9 and TRBJ1-2, with unresolved D. Trimming cost V 0 bases and J 7 bases, with 18 bases left between them. Germline V gene data show CDR1 as SEHNR and CDR2 as FQNEAQ (reference sequence). The CDR3 is 16 residues long. CDR3 nucleotide sequence: TGTGCCAGCAGCTTAGCGAGTTTCGAGGCTCGGGGTGGCTACACCTTC. Translated, it gives CASSLASFEARGGYTF.

The rearrangement links TRBV7-8 to TRBJ2-2; D might be TRBD1 (6 bases). V was clipped by 1 base and J by 0 bases, with 12 bases between them. The CDR3 totals 17 residues. Germline CDR1 and CDR2: SGHVS and FQNEAQ. In DNA, the CDR3 is TGTGCCAGCAGCTTAGTTGGGGGCGAGGCGAACACCGGGGAGCTGTTTTTT. This translates into CASSLVGGEANTGELFF.

The rearrangement uses TRBV4-1 and TRBJ1-2, with a weak D call TRBD1 (6 bases). The CDR3 has 14 amino acids. The V gene's germline CDR1 is MGHRA and CDR2 YSYEKL. V was trimmed by 1 base and J by 7 bases, leaving 13 bases between them. The CDR3 protein is CASSQGTAVFGYTF. CDR3 DNA: TGCGCCAGCAGCCAAGGGACAGCCGTCTTTGGCTACACCTTC.

This clone was seen only a few times. The genes are TRBV6-5 and TRBJ1-2; TRBD1 might be the D (5 bases). The CDR3 consists of 12 residues. Germline CDR1 MNHEY, CDR2 SVGAGI. V was pared by 7 bases and J by 4 bases, with 10 bases between. This CDR3 reads CASTRDFYGYTF. The CDR3 DNA sequence: TGTGCCAGCACCCGGGACTTCTATGGCTACACCTTC.

This chain joins TRBV4-1 and TRBJ1-2; D unresolved. This CDR3 has 12 amino acids. Germline lookup yields CDR1 MGHRA and CDR2 YSYEKL. V was pared by 0 bases and J by 1 base, with 0 bases between. The CDR3 reads CASSQDNYGYTF. The DNA for the CDR3 is TGCGCCAGCAGCCAAGATAACTATGGCTACACCTTC.

This chain joins TRBV4-1 and TRBJ2-1; 9 nucleotides line up with TRBD2. Losses at the gene ends were 1 base for V and 5 bases for J; bases not matched to a gene: 3. Germline V gene lookup returns CDR1 MGHRA and CDR2 YSYEKL. The CDR3 consists of 15 residues. CDR3: CASSQVAGADNEQFF. In nucleotides, the CDR3 is TGCGCCAGCAGCCAAGTAGCGGGAGCGGACAATGAGCAGTTCTTC.

This sequence joins TRBV7-8 and TRBJ1-4, with D tentatively TRBD1 (5 bases). V shed 4 bases and J shed 0 bases, with 18 bases lying between them. The length of the CDR3 is 18 residues. Looked up from germline, CDR1 is SGHVS and CDR2 is FQNEAQ. CDR3 protein: CASSSLWGRSATNEKLFF. The DNA for the CDR3 is TGTGCCAGCAGCTCCTTATGGGGCAGATCCGCAACTAATGAAAAACTGTTTTTT.

V gene TRBV9 combines with J gene TRBJ1-2; TRBD1 matches 9 bases. CDR3 length equals 14 residues. The germline V gene has CDR1 SGDLS and CDR2 YYNGEE. V was clipped by 3 bases and J by 2 bases; unmatched bases: 2. CDR3 region: CASSGDRVNYGYTF. CDR3 sequence (DNA): TGTGCCAGCAGCGGGGACAGGGTGAACTATGGCTACACCTTC. The variable domain in full, with the rest retrieved from reference TRBV9 and TRBJ1-2, is DSGVTQTPKHLITATGQRVTLRCSPRSGDLSVYWYQQSLDQGLQFLIQYYNGEERAKGNILERFSAQQFPDLHSELNLSSLELGDSALYFCASSGDRVNYGYTFGSGTRLTVV.

The chain is built from TRBV2 and TRBJ2-5; TRBD2 might be the D (6 bases). The CDR3 loop spans 14 amino acids. Germline lookup yields CDR1 SNHLY and CDR2 FYNNEI. Trimming left V 6 bases short and J 5 bases short, with 16 bases between. The CDR3 DNA follows: TGTGCCAGCAGGGGGGTTGGGGGGTTGGAGACCCAGTACTTC. Protein: CASRGVGGLETQYF.

The gene calls are TRBV6-5 and TRBJ2-7, with TRBD2 as a possible D gene (5 bases). From germline, CDR1 is MNHEY and CDR2 SVGAGI. The CDR3 runs 13 residues. V was cut by 5 bases and J by 4 bases, with 12 bases left in between. The CDR3, as DNA: TGTGCCAGCAGTCCCCCCGGGGAGTACGAGCAGTACTTC. Translating it yields CASSPPGEYEQYF.

The rearrangement joins TRBV7-9 to TRBJ2-1; D remains ambiguous. V shed 0 bases and J shed 2 bases, with 8 bases lying between them. Per the germline V gene, CDR1 is SEHNR and CDR2 is FQNEAQ (reference sequence). There are 15 residues in the CDR3. In DNA form, the CDR3 reads TGTGCCAGCAGCTTAGCGGCAGATCCCTACAATGAGCAGTTCTTC. Amino acids: CASSLAADPYNEQFF.

In regard to this clone: The junction shows a germline mismatch at one end, possibly a read error. The genes are TRBV19 and TRBJ2-7, with no clear D. The germline CDR1 and CDR2 sequences are LNHDA and SQIVND (reference sequence). This CDR3 region has 15 residues. The CDR3 region is CTSSIGQESSYEQYF. CDR3 coding DNA: TGTACCAGTAGTATAGGCCAGGAAAGCTCCTACGAGCAGTACTTC.

V and J are TRBV9 and TRBJ2-1; unclear D gene. With 4 bases removed from V and 4 bases from J, the gap between germline ends came to 18 bases. Germline V gene data show CDR1 as SGDLS and CDR2 as YYNGEE. The CDR3 contains 16 residues. CDR3 DNA: TGTGCCAGCAGCCTCTATCTCGCTGGGTCGTACAATGAGCAGTTCTTC. This gives the protein CASSLYLAGSYNEQFF.

This clone has only a few counts. The V call is TRBV25-1, the J call TRBJ1-1; 7 positions agree with TRBD1. The length of the CDR3 is 14 residues. V shed 5 bases and J 6 bases; nucleotides not matched to a gene: 9. Looked up from germline, CDR1 is MGHDK and CDR2 is SYGVNS. CDR3 nucleotides: TGTGCCAGCAGTCTGGCAGGGGGTCGCGCTGAAGCTTTCTTT. It specifies CASSLAGGRAEAFF.

This chain joins TRBV27 and TRBJ1-5; no firm D call. Looked up from germline, CDR1 is MNHEY and CDR2 is SMNVEV (reference sequence). With 3 bases removed from V and 2 bases from J, the gap between germline ends came to 5 bases. The length of the CDR3 is 13 residues. The chain's CDR3 is CASSFLGNQPQHF. The DNA of the CDR3 is TGTGCCAGCAGTTTCTTAGGCAATCAGCCCCAGCATTTT.

This chain connects TRBV15 to TRBJ2-3, with D perhaps matching TRBD2 (5 bases). Germline V CDR1 and CDR2: LNHNV, YYDKDF (reference sequence). The V end lost 11 bases, the J end lost 5 bases, and 14 bases lay between the germline ends. The CDR3 runs 12 residues. The CDR3 coding sequence is TGTGCCGTGGAGGATAGAGGAGATACGCAGTATTTT. Amino acids: CAVEDRGDTQYF. Combining the CDR3 with reference TRBV15 and TRBJ2-3 gives the whole variable domain DAMVIQNPRYQVTQFGKPVTLSCSQTLNHNVMYWYQQKSSQAPKLLFHYYDKDFNNEADTPDNFQSRRPNTSFCFLDIRSPGLGDTAMYLCAVEDRGDTQYFGPGTRLTVL.

The sample holds a few counts of this clone. The chain employs TRBV11-2 and TRBJ2-5; 7 nucleotides line up with TRBD2. CDR3 length: 13 residues. The germline V gene has CDR1 SGHAT and CDR2 FQNNGV. V lost 5 bases, J lost 14 bases, and 14 bases stayed unmatched. CDR3 sequence (DNA): TGTGCCAGCAGCGAGGATACCGGGACTAAGTCCTACTTC. Translating gives CASSEDTGTKSYF.

The rearrangement joins TRBV6-5 to TRBJ1-5; D remains unclear. The V end was cut by 5 bases, the J end by 0 bases, with 11 bases between. The CDR3 length is 15 residues. Per the germline V gene, CDR1 is MNHEY and CDR2 is SVGAGI. The CDR3 spells CASSIGPTSNQPQHF. CDR3 coding DNA: TGTGCCAGCAGTATAGGACCCACTAGCAATCAGCCCCAGCATTTT.

The chain recombines TRBV10-3 with TRBJ2-7; D is undetermined. CDR1 and CDR2 (germline): ENHRY, SYGVKD. The CDR3 has 14 residues. Trimming left V 2 bases short and J 4 bases short, with 12 bases between. CDR3 protein: CAISEGYSQYEQYF. In DNA, the CDR3 is TGTGCCATCAGTGAGGGGTACAGCCAGTACGAGCAGTACTTC.

The chain couples TRBV15 to TRBJ1-2; 7 bases agree with TRBD1. The CDR3 has 19 residues. J was trimmed by 0 bases and V by 3 bases; bases with no gene match: 16. Per the germline V gene, CDR1 is LNHNV and CDR2 is YYDKDF (reference sequence). The CDR3 is CATSRALGTDLQANYGYTF. The CDR3 DNA is TGTGCCACCAGCAGGGCTTTAGGGACAGATCTTCAAGCTAACTATGGCTACACCTTC.

This clone was detected only a few times. This chain uses TRBV7-9 with TRBJ1-1; D is undetermined. V gave up 3 bases and J gave up 6 bases, with 5 bases separating them. This CDR3 is 11 amino acids long. Germline CDR1 and CDR2: SEHNR and FQNEAQ (reference sequence). The CDR3 here is CASSFPAEAFF. The DNA of the CDR3 is TGTGCCAGCAGCTTCCCCGCTGAAGCTTTCTTT.

The rearrangement links TRBV28 to TRBJ1-6; D is undetermined. Trimming removed 10 bases at V and 4 bases at J, with 14 bases between. This CDR3 comprises 14 residues. Per germline, CDR1 MDHEN and CDR2 SYDVKM. The CDR3 DNA follows: TGTGCCACCCAGTGGGTGGAATATAATTCACCCCTCCACTTT. Translated: CATQWVEYNSPLHF.

This clone appeared a single time. CDR3 sequence reads: CASSPRGSGSSYGYTF. CDR3 nucleotides: TGTGCCAGCAGCCCCCGTGGAAGTGGCAGCTCTTATGGCTACACCTTC. The V call is TRBV9, the J call TRBJ1-2; D gene ambiguous. The CDR3 is 16 residues long. CDR1 and CDR2 (germline): SGDLS, YYNGEE. V shed 4 bases and J shed 5 bases, with 21 bases lying between them.

This chain uses TRBV7-3 with TRBJ1-6; 9 nucleotides align to TRBD1. Trimming took 5 bases from V and 6 from J; bases not matched to a gene: 5. This CDR3 region has 15 residues. Looked up from germline, CDR1 is SGHTA and CDR2 is FQGTGA. Here the CDR3 DNA reads TGTGCCAGCAGCCCCTCGACAGGGGGTAATTCACCCCTCCACTTT. Residues: CASSPSTGGNSPLHF.